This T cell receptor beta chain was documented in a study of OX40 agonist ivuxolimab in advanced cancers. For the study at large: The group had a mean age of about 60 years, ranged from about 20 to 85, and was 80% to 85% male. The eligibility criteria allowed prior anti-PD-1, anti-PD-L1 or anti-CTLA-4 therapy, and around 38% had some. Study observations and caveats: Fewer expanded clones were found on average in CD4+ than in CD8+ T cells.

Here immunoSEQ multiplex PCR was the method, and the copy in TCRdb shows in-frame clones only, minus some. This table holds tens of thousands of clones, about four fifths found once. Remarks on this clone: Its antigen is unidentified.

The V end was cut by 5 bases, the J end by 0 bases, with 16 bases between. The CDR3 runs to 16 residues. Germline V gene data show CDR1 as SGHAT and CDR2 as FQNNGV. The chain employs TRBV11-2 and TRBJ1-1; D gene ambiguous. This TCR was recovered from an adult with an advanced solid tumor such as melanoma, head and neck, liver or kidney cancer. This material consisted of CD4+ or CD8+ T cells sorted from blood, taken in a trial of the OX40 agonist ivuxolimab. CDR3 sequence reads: CASSPQGPNMNTEAFF. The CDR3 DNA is TGTGCCAGCAGCCCCCAAGGCCCAAACATGAACACTGAAGCTTTCTTT.